This T cell receptor (beta chain) was profiled in a study of T cell repertoires in cytomegalovirus infection. About this clonotype itself: Its antigen is as yet unknown.

The CDR3 is 15 amino acids. Trimming shortened V by 6 bases and J by 8 bases, and 20 bases separated the two germline ends. Germline lookup yields CDR1 MDHEN and CDR2 SYDVKM. Each CDR3 protein is one row after TCRdb ran MiXCR on the reads. The sample lists 700,000 to 950,000 distinct CDR3 sequences; 32% were seen once. Material: cultured CD8+ T cells from PBMCs, obtained from culture after CMV antigen stimulation. This clonotype was sampled from a human donor in good health (CMV status not recorded). Some clones in this sample may be carry-over from other donors' samples. The chain combines TRBV28 with TRBJ2-1, with D perhaps being TRBD1 or TRBD2 (7 bases each). In nucleotides, the CDR3 is TGTGCCAGCAGCGCCCAGGGGGGGGGCATAGATGAGCAGTTCTTC. It encodes CASSAQGGGIDEQFF.